The 7 T cell receptor beta chains in this list originate from one sample, sequenced in a study of CD8+ T cells in alopecia areata. It was cDNA, reverse transcribed from extracted RNA, that served as the sequencing template. Sequencing was performed with immunoSEQ multiplex PCR; in TCRdb, only in-frame clones are kept and a portion is missing. The sample yields about 97,000 clones, approximately 42% seen once. Sequencing used CD4+ T cells sorted from blood. These receptors came from a human donor with alopecia areata.

The V gene is TRBV30, the J gene TRBJ2-7; weak D call: TRBD1 (6 bases). The germline gives CDR1 GTSNPN, CDR2 SVGIG (reference sequence). Deletions cut 5 bases from V and 2 bases from J, with 13 bases between. The length of the CDR3 is 13 residues. The CDR3, as DNA: TGTGCCTGGGCCAGAGCAGGGGCCTACGAGCAGTACTTC. It translates to CAWARAGAYEQYF.

The gene calls are TRBV5-1 and TRBJ2-2; 7 positions agree with TRBD2. Germline V gives CDR1 SGHRS, CDR2 YFSETQ. This CDR3 has 16 residues. J lost 0 bases, V lost 0 bases, and 2 bases had no gene match. Here the CDR3 reads CASSLEAGSNTGELFF. CDR3 sequence (DNA): TGCGCCAGCAGCTTGGAAGCGGGGTCGAACACCGGGGAGCTGTTTTTT.

This sequence joins TRBV28 and TRBJ2-5; TRBD1 is a possible D gene (7 bases). The germline CDR1 and CDR2 sequences are MDHEN and SYDVKM. V dropped 7 bases and J dropped 3 bases, with 12 bases sitting between them. The CDR3 has 13 amino acids. CDR3 DNA sequence: TGTGCCAGCATTCAGGGGGGAAAAGAGACCCAGTACTTC. It is translated as CASIQGGKETQYF.

J is TRBJ2-1 and V is TRBV7-3; 8 bases are a match to TRBD1. V was clipped by 6 bases and J by 2 bases; unmatched bases: 6. From germline, CDR1 is SGHTA and CDR2 FQGTGA. CDR3 size: 15 residues. CDR3 region: CASRVGTGPYNEQFF. The CDR3 DNA follows: TGTGCCAGCAGGGTAGGGACAGGCCCCTACAATGAGCAGTTCTTC.

This clone was detected only a few times. This chain uses TRBV7-8 with TRBJ2-5; D is unclear. This CDR3 spans 14 amino acids. Germline V gene lookup returns CDR1 SGHVS and CDR2 FQNEAQ. The V and J ends lost 5 bases and 5 bases respectively, with 15 bases between them. CDR3 in amino acids: CASSPAWAEETQYF. The CDR3 DNA sequence: TGTGCCAGCAGCCCAGCATGGGCAGAGGAGACCCAGTACTTC.

This clone was seen many times. V gene TRBV28 combines with J gene TRBJ2-5; D is uncertain. This CDR3 is 12 amino acids long. Trimming stripped 5 bases from V and 0 bases from J, with 4 bases between. Germline CDR1 reads MDHEN; CDR2 reads SYDVKM. This CDR3 is CASSVYQETQYF. The CDR3 DNA sequence: TGTGCCAGCAGTGTTTACCAAGAGACCCAGTACTTC.

The chain combines TRBV30 with TRBJ2-3; unclear D gene. The CDR3 runs 14 residues. Germline-derived CDR1 and CDR2 are GTSNPN and SVGIG (reference sequence). Trimming cost V 3 bases and J 12 bases, with 22 bases left between them. In DNA form, the CDR3 reads TGTGCCTGGAGGAATAACACCGCCTCCCAAACCCAGTATTTT. As protein: CAWRNNTASQTQYF.